This TCR beta chain stems from a study of blood T cell repertoires in COVID-19. Study information: From T cells, B-cell-depleted T cells, or PBMCs came the material, which was cDNA or gDNA.

The method was immunoSEQ multiplex PCR; TCRdb's version includes in-frame clones alone and lacks a portion of them. The data hold about 400,000 clones, with about 83% observed a single time. The CDR3 has 14 residues. CDR1 is SGDLS, CDR2 YYNGEE, per germline. The V gene lost 3 bases and the J gene lost 5 bases, with 9 bases spanning the gap. This chain connects TRBV9 to TRBJ1-6; possible D gene TRBD1, 6 bases. The receptor was isolated from a woman between 45 and 60 years old who had recovered from COVID-19. Specimen: PBMCs or T cells enriched from blood (not recorded which). The CDR3 sequence is CASSAGHDNSPLHF. Here the CDR3 DNA reads TGTGCCAGCAGCGCGGGACATGATAATTCACCCCTCCACTTT.